The sequence of this T cell receptor (beta chain) was determined in a study of identical twins. Findings of the study overall: Cross-sectional statistics underpinned the conclusions; the same donors were not followed. Where out-of-frame alpha sequences were twin-shared, they showed excess low generation probability.

Trimming took off 5 bases at V and 1 base at J, with 14 bases between the two ends. Germline assignment: CDR1 SEHNR and CDR2 FQNEAQ (reference sequence). The CDR3 runs 15 residues. Comments on this clonotype: Its antigen is currently unknown.

TCRdb passed the 5' RACE reads through MiXCR, listing each CDR3 protein once. Of roughly 1.6 million distinct CDR3 sequences detected, under 35% appear once; the ten largest clones hold more than 0.25%. All donors comprised healthy Caucasians. This sequence originates from a newborn girl in good health. J is TRBJ1-2 and V is TRBV7-9; D gene ambiguous. The sample taken for sequencing was cord blood. The CDR3 sequence is CASSPYKTHNYGYTF. DNA of the CDR3: TGTGCCAGCAGCCCCTACAAGACGCATAACTATGGCTACACCTTC.